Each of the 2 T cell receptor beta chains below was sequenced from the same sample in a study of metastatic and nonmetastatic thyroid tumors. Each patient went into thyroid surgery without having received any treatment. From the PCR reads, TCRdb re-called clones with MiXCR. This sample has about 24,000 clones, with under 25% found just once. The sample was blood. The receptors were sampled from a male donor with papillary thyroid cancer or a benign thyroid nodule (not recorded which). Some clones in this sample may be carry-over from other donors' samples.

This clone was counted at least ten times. The CDR3 here is CASSLQNTEAFF. In nucleotides, the CDR3 is TGTGCCAGCAGCTTACAGAACACTGAAGCTTTCTTT. The rearrangement links TRBV11-2 to TRBJ1-1, with no clear D. The CDR3 loop spans 12 amino acids. V lost 2 bases, J lost 1 base, and 2 bases lay in between. The V gene's germline CDR1 is SGHAT and CDR2 FQNNGV.

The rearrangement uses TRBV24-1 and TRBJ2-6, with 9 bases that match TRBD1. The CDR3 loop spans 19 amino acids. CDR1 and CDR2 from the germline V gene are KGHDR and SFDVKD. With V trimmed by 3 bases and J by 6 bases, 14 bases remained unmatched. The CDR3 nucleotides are TGTGCCACCAGTGATCCCCGGGGACAGGGATGCCCCGTGGCCAACGTCCTGACTTTC. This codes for CATSDPRGQGCPVANVLTF.